The 31 T cell receptor beta chains below were found in one sample sequenced in a study of blood T cells in healthy people across ages. A J-beta primer mix and a sample-barcoded 5' primer were used in a second PCR of about 7 to 11 cycles. MiXCR, run by TCRdb on the 5' RACE reads, gives a single entry per CDR3 protein. Among 1.5 million to 2 million distinct CDR3 sequences listed, 28% were seen once. The sequencing sample was made of blood. Every receptor here comes from a woman in her 30s in good health.

Note on this clonotype: A much larger clone lies a single base off, so this may be a read error. The CDR3 spells CASSFGGGEGGEQVF. The CDR3 DNA reads TGTGCCAGCAGCTTCGGCGGGGGCGAGGGAGGTGAGCAGGTCTTC. J is TRBJ2-1 and V is TRBV7-6; maybe TRBD2 (7 bases). Germline lookup yields CDR1 SGHVS and CDR2 FNYEAQ. CDR3 length equals 15 residues.

This chain connects TRBV7-9 to TRBJ1-3; 8 nucleotides line up with TRBD1. From germline, CDR1 is SEHNR and CDR2 FQNEAQ (reference sequence). This CDR3 has 16 amino acids. Trimming cost V 6 bases and J 4 bases; bases outside gene matches: 11. CDR3: CASSTDRDGRGNTIYF. CDR3 nucleotide sequence: TGTGCCAGCAGTACGGACAGGGATGGTCGCGGAAACACCATATATTTT.

Many counts were recorded for this clonotype. The CDR3 region has the DNA TGCAGTCCCACCGGGAGGGCCGGAGAGACCCAGTACTTC. Protein sequence: CSPTGRAGETQYF. The chain links TRBV20-1 to TRBJ2-5; the match to TRBD2 covers 8 bases. Germline values: CDR1 DFQATT, CDR2 SNEGSKA (reference sequence). V lost 8 bases to trimming and J lost 4 bases; unmatched junction nucleotides: 9. CDR3 size: 13 residues.

The table lists this clonotype with many counts. V usage is TRBV4-3 and J usage is TRBJ2-5; TRBD1 matches at 7 bases. Germline CDR1 is LGHNA and CDR2 is YSLEER. J lost 4 bases, V lost 0 bases, and 5 bases had no gene match. The CDR3 covers 15 residues. The CDR3 protein is CASSQDLAGGETQYF. The CDR3 DNA sequence: TGCGCCAGCAGCCAAGATCTGGCAGGGGGAGAGACCCAGTACTTC.

J is TRBJ2-7 and V is TRBV5-1, with 9 bases matching TRBD2. Losses at the gene ends were 4 bases for V and 4 bases for J; bases not matched to a gene: 6. The germline gives CDR1 SGHRS, CDR2 YFSETQ. The CDR3 extends over 14 amino acids. For the CDR3, the DNA is TGCGCCAGCAGCCCGAGGACTAGCGAATACGAGCAGTACTTC. This gives the protein CASSPRTSEYEQYF.

This clonotype was seen a few times. The chain recombines TRBV5-1 with TRBJ2-3, with TRBD2 matching 7 bases. CDR3 length equals 14 residues. The germline V gene encodes CDR1 SGHRS and CDR2 YFSETQ. V lost 7 bases, J lost 4 bases, and 9 bases stayed unmatched. The CDR3 spells CASSFGGGSDTQYF. The CDR3 bases are TGCGCCAGCTCCTTCGGCGGGGGATCAGATACGCAGTATTTT.

Points on this clonotype: A much bigger clone sits one base away, suggesting this may be a read error. V is TRBV7-2 and J is TRBJ1-2; maybe TRBD1 (5 bases). The CDR3 consists of 12 residues. Germline V gives CDR1 SGHTA, CDR2 FQGNSA. CDR3 sequence: CVSSPGAAGYTF. The CDR3 DNA follows: TGTGTCAGCAGCCCCGGGGCAGCCGGCTACACCTTC.

This clonotype appeared many times. This chain links TRBV20-1 with TRBJ2-5; 7 nucleotides agree with TRBD2. The CDR3 consists of 15 residues. Germline CDR1 reads DFQATT; CDR2 reads SNEGSKA (reference sequence). The CDR3 sequence is CSTPRGGGTQETQYF. The CDR3 coding sequence is TGCAGCACCCCCCGAGGCGGGGGTACCCAAGAGACCCAGTACTTC.

Turning to this clonotype: At one end, the junction sequence differs from germline, possibly due to a read error. The V call is TRBV7-3, the J call TRBJ2-5; 9 bases are shared with TRBD2. The V gene's germline CDR1 is SGHTA and CDR2 FQGTGA. The CDR3 consists of 18 residues. The CDR3 DNA reads TGTGCCAGCCCTGACGGGGGACCGGATAGCGGGGGCCAAGAGATCCAGTACTTC. Translation: CASPDGGPDSGGQEIQYF.

Of note for this clonotype: A much larger clone differs by one base, so this may be a read error. V is TRBV28 and J is TRBJ2-1; 11 bases map to TRBD1. This CDR3 has 18 amino acids. The germline CDR1 and CDR2 sequences are MDHEN and SYDVKM. With V trimmed by 6 bases and J by 10 bases, 20 bases remained unmatched. The chain's CDR3 is CASRYRDRGAAAKGEQFF. CDR3 nucleotides: TGTGCCAGCAGATACCGGGACAGGGGGGCGGCGGCGAAAGGCGAGCAGTTCTTC. The entire variable domain, with the rest obtained from reference TRBV28 and TRBJ2-1, is as follows: DVKVTQSSRYLVKRTGEKVFLECVQDMDHENMFWYRQDPGLGLRLIYFSYDVKMKEKGDIPEGYSVSREKKERFSLILESASTNQTSMYLCASRYRDRGAAAKGEQFFGPGTRLTVL.

The chain is built from TRBV12-3 or TRBV12-4 and TRBJ2-5; TRBD2 matches at 7 bases. The V gene end was trimmed by 6 bases and the J gene end by 2 bases; junction bases not matched to a gene: 9. This CDR3 contains 15 residues. CDR3 coding DNA: TGTGCCAGCAGCACCTTGGGGGGGGGGCAAGAGACCCAGTACTTC. Amino acids: CASSTLGGGQETQYF.

This CDR3 reads CASSLFSAGGSYNEQFF. CDR3 nucleotide sequence: TGTGCCAGCAGCTTGTTTTCAGCGGGCGGCTCCTACAATGAGCAGTTCTTC. V and J are TRBV5-6 and TRBJ2-1; tentatively, D is TRBD2 (6 bases). The V gene's germline CDR1 is SGHDT and CDR2 YYEEEE. V was cut by 1 base and J by 0 bases, with 14 bases left in between. This CDR3 comprises 17 residues.

The chain joins TRBV5-1 to TRBJ2-7, with D unresolved. Germline V CDR1 and CDR2: SGHRS, YFSETQ. Trimming took 4 bases from V and 2 from J, leaving 10 bases between them. CDR3 length equals 13 residues. The CDR3 region is CASSHGPAYEQYF. CDR3 bases: TGCGCCAGCAGCCACGGACCGGCCTACGAGCAGTACTTC.

In its sample, this clonotype was seen a few times. A much larger clone lies a single base off, so this may be a read error. V is TRBV29-1 and J is TRBJ2-7, with TRBD1 matching 7 bases. CDR1 is SQVTM and CDR2 is ANQGSEA in the germline V gene. The CDR3 spans 14 residues. This CDR3 reads CNVSSGTEANEQYF. The CDR3 DNA reads as TGCAACGTTTCATCCGGGACAGAGGCTAACGAGCAGTACTTC.

In this sample, this clonotype turned up many times. V and J are TRBV29-1 and TRBJ2-1; TRBD1 might be the D (5 bases). Germline CDR1 SQVTM, CDR2 ANQGSEA. The CDR3 covers 13 residues. Trimming shortened V by 4 bases and J by 4 bases, and 11 bases separated the two germline ends. This CDR3 is CSVAPRQYNEQFF. In nucleotides, the CDR3 is TGCAGCGTTGCCCCCAGACAGTACAATGAGCAGTTCTTC.

This clonotype was seen only a few times. The rearrangement links TRBV6-5 to TRBJ1-2; TRBD1 is a possible D gene (6 bases). In germline, CDR1 is MNHEY, CDR2 SVGAGI. Trimming shortened V by 5 bases and J by 2 bases, and 18 bases separated the two germline ends. This CDR3 contains 16 residues. For the CDR3, the DNA is TGTGCCAGCAGTCCAAATCCGCGGACAGTAAACTATGGCTACACCTTC. Translation: CASSPNPRTVNYGYTF.

This sequence joins TRBV20-1 and TRBJ2-1; D unresolved. Germline values: CDR1 DFQATT, CDR2 SNEGSKA (reference sequence). CDR3 length equals 12 residues. Trimming left V 0 bases short and J 10 bases short, with 10 bases between. The CDR3 region has the DNA TGCAGTGCTAGAGAAGGGTCCACCGAGCAGTTCTTC. Amino acids: CSAREGSTEQFF.

The rearrangement uses TRBV3-1 and TRBJ1-1; 7 bases are a match to TRBD1. With V trimmed by 8 bases and J by 5 bases, 2 bases remained unmatched. Germline loops: CDR1 LGHDT, CDR2 YNNKEL (reference sequence). The CDR3 runs to 11 residues. DNA of the CDR3: TGTGCCAGCCAGACAGGGACTGAAGCTTTCTTT. It codes for CASQTGTEAFF.

This clonotype has just a few counts. This chain uses TRBV5-1 with TRBJ1-1, with 7 bases identical to TRBD1. The trim removed 4 bases at V and 0 bases at J, leaving 6 bases unmatched. Germline V gene data show CDR1 as SGHRS and CDR2 as YFSETQ. CDR3 length: 15 residues. CDR3 loop: CASSLGGALNTEAFF. In DNA form, the CDR3 reads TGCGCCAGCAGCCTAGGGGGCGCGTTGAACACTGAAGCTTTCTTT. Drawing the rest from reference TRBV5-1 and TRBJ1-1, the complete variable domain is KAGVTQTPRYLIKTRGQQVTLSCSPISGHRSVSWYQQTPGQGLQFLFEYFSETQRNKGNFPGRFSGRQFSNSRSEMNVSTLELGDSALYLCASSLGGALNTEAFFGQGTRLTVV.

This clonotype has more than one count but fewer than ten. The V gene is TRBV4-3, the J gene TRBJ1-6; D remains unclear. Trimming took off 0 bases at V and 13 bases at J, with 10 bases between the two ends. The germline V gene has CDR1 LGHNA and CDR2 YSLEER. The CDR3 consists of 13 residues. CDR3: CASSQDQAGPLHF. CDR3 in DNA: TGCGCCAGCAGCCAAGATCAGGCAGGCCCCCTCCACTTT.

In DNA, the CDR3 is TGCGCCAGCAATAATGACCGGGCTAATGAAAAACTGTTTTTT. It translates to CASNNDRANEKLFF. The V gene is TRBV10-1, the J gene TRBJ1-4; D gene unclear. Trimming removed 7 bases from V and 3 bases from J, with 12 bases in between. The CDR3 runs to 14 residues. Germline lookup yields CDR1 WNHNN and CDR2 SYGVQD (reference sequence).

In this sample, this clonotype turned up many times. The rearrangement joins TRBV4-3 to TRBJ2-3; D possibly corresponds to TRBD2 (6 bases). Trimming shortened V by 0 bases and J by 3 bases, and 19 bases separated the two germline ends. Germline loops: CDR1 LGHNA, CDR2 YSLEER. The CDR3 sequence is 18 residues long. CDR3 sequence (DNA): TGCGCCAGCAGCCAAGATCGGGACTTTCGGGCTCCGACAGATACGCAGTATTTT. Translation gives CASSQDRDFRAPTDTQYF.

This chain uses TRBV2 with TRBJ2-5; D is perhaps TRBD2 (5 bases). V lost 5 bases, J lost 3 bases, and 13 bases lay in between. CDR3 length: 14 amino acids. Germline CDR1 reads SNHLY; CDR2 reads FYNNEI. The CDR3 loop reads CASSLHLAEETQYF. The CDR3 DNA reads TGTGCCAGCAGTCTCCACCTAGCAGAAGAGACCCAGTACTTC.

This clonotype showed up just a few times. Sequence at one end of the junction differs from germline and may be a read error. V is TRBV2 and J is TRBJ2-1; the match to TRBD1 covers 9 bases. Germline CDR1 reads SNHLY; CDR2 reads FYNNEI. This CDR3 is 14 amino acids long. This CDR3 is CASIEGQGFGEQFF. CDR3 bases: TGTGCCAGCATTGAAGGACAGGGGTTTGGTGAGCAGTTCTTC.

The genes are TRBV12-3 or TRBV12-4 and TRBJ1-3; D is unresolved. The CDR3 is 11 residues long. V dropped 6 bases and J dropped 4 bases, with 4 bases sitting between them. In DNA form, the CDR3 reads TGTGCCAGCAGAAAAGGAAACACCATATATTTT. Its protein is CASRKGNTIYF.

Remarks on this clonotype: A read error is possible here, since a much larger clone lies one base away. CDR3 DNA sequence: TGCAGCGCCGACCGGACCACTAGCGCAGATACGCAGTATTTT. Translation gives CSADRTTSADTQYF. The V and J genes are TRBV29-1 and TRBJ2-3, with 7 bases aligning to TRBD2. Germline V gives CDR1 SQVTM, CDR2 ANQGSEA. The CDR3 is 14 amino acids. The V segment lost 7 bases and the J segment 4 bases; nucleotides outside the gene matches: 11.

In this sample, this clonotype turned up a few times. The chain couples TRBV6-5 to TRBJ1-4, with TRBD1 identical over 8 bases. The CDR3 runs to 14 residues. Germline loops: CDR1 MNHEY, CDR2 SVGAGI. V was clipped by 11 bases and J by 9 bases; unmatched bases: 14. CDR3 coding DNA: TGTGCCGGCATTTTCGACAGGGGTTTTAAAAAACTGTTTTTT. This sequence encodes CAGIFDRGFKKLFF.

In this sample, this clonotype turned up many times. The chain employs TRBV14 and TRBJ2-7; D may be TRBD2 (6 bases). CDR1 is SGHDN and CDR2 is FVKESK in the germline V gene. V was trimmed by 0 bases and J by 1 base, leaving 19 bases between them. The CDR3 sequence is 18 residues long. CDR3 protein: CASSQERLWAGRSYEQYF. CDR3 DNA sequence: TGTGCCAGCAGCCAAGAAAGGTTGTGGGCAGGGAGGTCCTACGAGCAGTACTTC.

This chain links TRBV7-2 with TRBJ2-5, with D possibly TRBD1 on 6 matching bases. CDR3 length equals 15 residues. Trimming removed 2 bases at V and 1 base at J, with 11 bases between. Germline V gene lookup returns CDR1 SGHTA and CDR2 FQGNSA. The CDR3, as DNA: TGTGCCAGCAGCTTATTTATGGGGGCCCAAGAGACCCAGTACTTC. Its translation: CASSLFMGAQETQYF.

A few counts support this clonotype. The chain joins TRBV20-1 to TRBJ2-7; TRBD2 is a possible D gene (5 bases). This CDR3 has 13 residues. Germline V lookup: CDR1 DFQATT, CDR2 SNEGSKA (reference sequence). V dropped 1 base and J dropped 6 bases, with 13 bases sitting between them. The CDR3 protein is CSARVRENSEQYF. CDR3 nucleotide sequence: TGCAGTGCTAGAGTCCGGGAAAATAGCGAGCAGTACTTC.

J is TRBJ2-1 and V is TRBV7-2; no definite D call. The length of the CDR3 is 13 residues. Per the germline V gene, CDR1 is SGHTA and CDR2 is FQGNSA. V was trimmed by 4 bases and J by 8 bases, leaving 12 bases between them. The CDR3 reads CASSSPSIHEQFF. CDR3 DNA: TGTGCCAGCAGCTCCCCGTCCATCCATGAGCAGTTCTTC.